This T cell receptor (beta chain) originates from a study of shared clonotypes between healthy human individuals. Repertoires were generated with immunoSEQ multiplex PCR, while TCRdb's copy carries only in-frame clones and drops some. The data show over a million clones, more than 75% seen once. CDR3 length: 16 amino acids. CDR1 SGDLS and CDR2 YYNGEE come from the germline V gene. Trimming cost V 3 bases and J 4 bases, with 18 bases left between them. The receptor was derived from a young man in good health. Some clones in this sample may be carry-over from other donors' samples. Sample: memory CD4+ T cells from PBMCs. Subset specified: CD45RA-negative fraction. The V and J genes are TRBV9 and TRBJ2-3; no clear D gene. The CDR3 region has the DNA TGTGCCAGCAGCGAAAGGTGGCTAGAGTCGGCAGATACGCAGTATTTT. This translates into CASSERWLESADTQYF.